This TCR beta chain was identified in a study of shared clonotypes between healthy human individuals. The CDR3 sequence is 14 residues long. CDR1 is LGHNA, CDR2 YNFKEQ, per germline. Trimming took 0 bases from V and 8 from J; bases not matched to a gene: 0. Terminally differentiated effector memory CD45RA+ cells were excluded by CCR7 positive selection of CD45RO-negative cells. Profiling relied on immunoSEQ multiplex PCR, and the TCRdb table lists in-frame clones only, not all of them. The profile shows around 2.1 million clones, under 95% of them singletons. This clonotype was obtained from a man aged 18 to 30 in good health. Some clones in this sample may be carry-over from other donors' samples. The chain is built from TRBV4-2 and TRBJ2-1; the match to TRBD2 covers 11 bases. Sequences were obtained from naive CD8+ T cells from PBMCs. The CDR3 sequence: CASSQELAGDEQFF. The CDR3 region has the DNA TGTGCCAGCAGCCAAGAACTAGCGGGAGATGAGCAGTTCTTC.